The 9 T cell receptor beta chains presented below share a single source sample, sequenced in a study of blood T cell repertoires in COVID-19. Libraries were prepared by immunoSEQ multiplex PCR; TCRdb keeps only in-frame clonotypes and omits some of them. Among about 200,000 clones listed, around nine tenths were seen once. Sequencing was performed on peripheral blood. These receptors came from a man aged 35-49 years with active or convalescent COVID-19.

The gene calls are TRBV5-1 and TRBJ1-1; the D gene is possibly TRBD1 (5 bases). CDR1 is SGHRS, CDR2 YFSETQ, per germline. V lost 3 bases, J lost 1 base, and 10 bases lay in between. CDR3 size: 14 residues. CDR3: CASSSRVGNTEAFF. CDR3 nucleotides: TGCGCCAGCAGCTCCAGGGTCGGGAACACTGAAGCTTTCTTT.

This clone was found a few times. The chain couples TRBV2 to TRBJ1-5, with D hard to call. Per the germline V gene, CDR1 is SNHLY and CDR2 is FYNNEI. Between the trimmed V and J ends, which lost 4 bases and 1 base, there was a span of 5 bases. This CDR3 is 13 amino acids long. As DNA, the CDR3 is TGTGCCAGCAGTGTCGGGAGCAATCAGCCCCAGCATTTT. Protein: CASSVGSNQPQHF. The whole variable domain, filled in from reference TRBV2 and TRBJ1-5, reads EPEVTQTPSHQVTQMGQEVILRCVPISNHLYFYWYRQILGQKVEFLVSFYNNEISEKSEIFDDQFSVERPDGSNFTLKIRSTKLEDSAMYFCASSVGSNQPQHFGDGTRLSIL.

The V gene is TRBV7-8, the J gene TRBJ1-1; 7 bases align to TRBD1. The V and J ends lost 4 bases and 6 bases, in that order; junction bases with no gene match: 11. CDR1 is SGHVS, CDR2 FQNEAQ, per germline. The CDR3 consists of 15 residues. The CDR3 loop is CASSSLDRAGSEAFF. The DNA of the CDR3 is TGTGCCAGCAGCTCGTTAGACAGGGCGGGGTCTGAAGCTTTCTTT.

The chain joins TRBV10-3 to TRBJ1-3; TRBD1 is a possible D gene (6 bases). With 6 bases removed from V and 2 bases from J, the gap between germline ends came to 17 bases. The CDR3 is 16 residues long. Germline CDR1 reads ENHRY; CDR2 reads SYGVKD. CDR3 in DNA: TGTGCCATCAGCAAATTCCAGGGGACCACTGGAAACACCATATATTTT. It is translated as CAISKFQGTTGNTIYF.

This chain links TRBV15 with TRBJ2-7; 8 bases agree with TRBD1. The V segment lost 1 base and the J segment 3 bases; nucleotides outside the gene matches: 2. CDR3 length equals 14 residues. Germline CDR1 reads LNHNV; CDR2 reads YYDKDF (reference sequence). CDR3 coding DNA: TGTGCCACCAGCAGAGGAGGGACAGGCTACGAGCAGTACTTC. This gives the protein CATSRGGTGYEQYF.

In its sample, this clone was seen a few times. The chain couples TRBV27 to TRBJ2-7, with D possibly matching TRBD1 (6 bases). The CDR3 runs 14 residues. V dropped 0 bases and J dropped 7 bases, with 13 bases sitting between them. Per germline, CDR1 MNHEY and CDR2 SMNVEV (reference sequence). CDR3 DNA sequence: TGTGCCAGCAGTTTATCACAGGGTTTGGGTGAGCAGTACTTC. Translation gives CASSLSQGLGEQYF.

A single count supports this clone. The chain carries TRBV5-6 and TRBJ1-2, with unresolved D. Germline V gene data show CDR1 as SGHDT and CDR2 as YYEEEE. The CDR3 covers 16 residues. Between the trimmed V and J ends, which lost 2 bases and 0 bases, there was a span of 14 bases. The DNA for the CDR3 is TGTGCCAGCAGCTTCCTTCGCGGATACACTAACTATGGCTACACCTTC. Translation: CASSFLRGYTNYGYTF.

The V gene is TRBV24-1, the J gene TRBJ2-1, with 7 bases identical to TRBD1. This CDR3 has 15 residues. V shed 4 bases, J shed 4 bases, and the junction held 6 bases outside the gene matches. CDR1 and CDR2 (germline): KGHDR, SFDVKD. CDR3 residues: CATSDQGTAYNEQFF. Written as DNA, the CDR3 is TGTGCCACCAGTGACCAGGGGACAGCTTACAATGAGCAGTTCTTC.

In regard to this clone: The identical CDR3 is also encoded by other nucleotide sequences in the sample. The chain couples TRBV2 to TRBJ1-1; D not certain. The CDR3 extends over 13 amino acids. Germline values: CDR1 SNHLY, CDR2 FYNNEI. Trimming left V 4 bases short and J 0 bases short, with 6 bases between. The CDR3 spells CASSVRLNTEAFF. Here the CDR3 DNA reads TGTGCCAGCAGTGTGAGGTTGAACACTGAAGCTTTCTTT.